The TCR beta chain described here comes from a study of blood T cell repertoires in COVID-19. Recruits, aged about 18 to 100 years, lived in 25 or so US areas. The study assigned cohorts using participant-reported clinical history. Symptom resolution, clearance, or two negative PCRs marked the recovered donors of Cohort 3. As handled by the study authors: Amplified reference gene primers provided the basis for estimating nucleated cell counts. Measured with immunoSEQ multiplex PCR; TCRdb has only the in-frame clones, and not every one. D and trimming were read from the DNA, whereas the V and J calls and clone size are those reported in that table. The sample holds 220,000 or so clones, roughly 84% seen once. CDR1 and CDR2 from the germline V gene are LGHNA and YSLEER. The CDR3 is 16 amino acids. The trim removed 3 bases at V and 4 bases at J, leaving 6 bases unmatched.

Sequencing input: PBMCs or T cells enriched from blood (not recorded which). The sequence derives from a woman aged 40 to 50 who had recovered from COVID-19. The V call is TRBV4-3, the J call TRBJ2-3, with 11 bases that match TRBD2. The CDR3 loop reads CASSHGTSGPADTQYF. The CDR3 nucleotides read TGCGCCAGCAGCCACGGGACTAGCGGACCCGCAGATACGCAGTATTTT.